This is a list of T cell receptor beta chains from one sample in a study of blood T cell repertoires in COVID-19. Using immunoSEQ multiplex PCR, the repertoire was profiled, and TCRdb retains in-frame clones only, with some absent. Of about 190,000 clones listed, around 79% were seen once; the top ten hold roughly 12%. Sequencing was performed on peripheral blood. These receptors all come from a woman between 45 and 60 years old with acute or convalescent COVID-19. CDR3s leave out the opening cysteine and the closing phenylalanine or tryptophan. Fields, in order: CDR3 protein, V gene.

CDR3 protein: ASSQGQQGYGYT; V gene: TRBV4-2
CDR3 protein: ASSRGGVGNTIY; V gene: TRBV5-5
CDR3 protein: ASSGRAAGSYNEQF; V gene: TRBV19
CDR3 protein: ASSPLLNQPQH; V gene: TRBV12-3/TRBV12-4
CDR3 protein: ASSWVDQGEQF; V gene: TRBV19
CDR3 protein: ASTSREHYLKAF; V gene: TRBV19
CDR3 protein: ASSQKRDRGASRRRSYGYT; V gene: TRBV23-1
CDR3 protein: ASRLAGLVNGELF; V gene: TRBV6-5
CDR3 protein: ATRPTGTYEQY; V gene: TRBV7-9
CDR3 protein: ASRFQIPSGRGEDTQY; V gene: TRBV12-2
CDR3 protein: ASSGGTSTDTQY; V gene: TRBV5-1
CDR3 protein: ASSLDRGAEQF; V gene: TRBV7-6
CDR3 protein: AWTGTQGNNSPLH; V gene: TRBV30
CDR3 protein: ASSPSGGTNEKLF; V gene: TRBV18
CDR3 protein: ASSPGTSYNEQF; V gene: TRBV7-9
CDR3 protein: ASSIVRGSNTGELF; V gene: TRBV19
CDR3 protein: ASSPGQGNSPLH; V gene: TRBV5-1
CDR3 protein: ASSQELHVPYEQY; V gene: TRBV4-2
CDR3 protein: ASGLQDRAPKNIQY; V gene: TRBV12-5
CDR3 protein: AWTRDTGTEAF; V gene: TRBV30
CDR3 protein: ASSLERGVYEQY; V gene: TRBV27
CDR3 protein: ASSLDRQSGYT; V gene: TRBV11-2
CDR3 protein: ASSQQANYGYT; V gene: TRBV7-2
CDR3 protein: ASSLVGLASGNEQY; V gene: TRBV11-2
CDR3 protein: ASSADRGTGELF; V gene: TRBV19
CDR3 protein: ASSQVPGLGMTNEKLF; V gene: TRBV4-2
CDR3 protein: ASSSNTLAANSYNEQF; V gene: TRBV5-8
CDR3 protein: ASSPFGGGVSYEQY; V gene: TRBV5-4
CDR3 protein: ASTRAGRTEAF; V gene: TRBV19
CDR3 protein: ASGSGSGGYT; V gene: TRBV12-5
CDR3 protein: ASSQVLTAGINEKLF; V gene: TRBV4-1
CDR3 protein: ASSLVTSRTDTQY; V gene: TRBV7-2
CDR3 protein: ASSLAGIYNEKLF; V gene: TRBV5-1
CDR3 protein: ASSQATGFSYEQY; V gene: TRBV3-1/TRBV3-2
CDR3 protein: ASRGQSTGELF; V gene: TRBV6-5
CDR3 protein: ASSYSGQGYEKLF; V gene: TRBV6-5
CDR3 protein: SVEDGQGDYEQY; V gene: TRBV29-1
CDR3 protein: ASSRDRVGGYT; V gene: TRBV7-2
CDR3 protein: ASSLGYTEETQY; V gene: TRBV11-3
CDR3 protein: ASSQDPRSRERQY; V gene: TRBV14
CDR3 protein: ASRELAGSYNEQF; V gene: TRBV2
CDR3 protein: ASSRRQGLSPLH; V gene: TRBV2
CDR3 protein: ASSRSIGGARYEQY; V gene: TRBV7-6
CDR3 protein: ASSKTSGQETQY; V gene: TRBV19
CDR3 protein: ASSLGQGETNEQF; V gene: TRBV27
CDR3 protein: ATLGLAGLVNEQF; V gene: TRBV10-2
CDR3 protein: AWSRPPGMYEQY; V gene: TRBV30
CDR3 protein: ASSSPHGGSYEQY; V gene: TRBV27
CDR3 protein: ASSLAPTSGGIISTDTQY; V gene: TRBV7-2
CDR3 protein: ASSLASGQAGEQY; V gene: TRBV7-6
CDR3 protein: ASTLPKGGWANTGELF; V gene: TRBV19
CDR3 protein: ASSLGREKEKLF; V gene: TRBV7-9
CDR3 protein: ASRDSKASGANVLT; V gene: TRBV5-1